The 30 T cell receptor beta chains reported below all come from one sample, sequenced in a study of T cell changes during pregnancy in multiple sclerosis. Profiling relied on immunoSEQ multiplex PCR, and the TCRdb table lists in-frame clones only, not all of them. Among tens of thousands of clones listed, approximately 93% were seen once. The sequenced sample was peripheral blood, obtained in the second trimester of pregnancy. The receptors here all came from a female donor with multiple sclerosis, enrolled in a pregnancy study.

The chain joins TRBV14 to TRBJ1-2; a possible D gene is TRBD1 (6 bases). Trimming took off 4 bases at V and 2 bases at J, with 17 bases between the two ends. Germline loops: CDR1 SGHDN, CDR2 FVKESK. This CDR3 is 16 amino acids long. The CDR3 region is CASSPLAVDRNYGYTF. For the CDR3, the DNA is TGTGCCAGCAGCCCCCTCGCCGTTGACAGGAACTATGGCTACACCTTC. Using reference TRBV14 and TRBJ1-2 for the parts outside the CDR3, the full variable domain is EAGVTQFPSHSVIEKGQTVTLRCDPISGHDNLYWYRRVMGKEIKFLLHFVKESKQDESGMPNNRFLAERTGGTYSTLKVQPAELEDSGVYFCASSPLAVDRNYGYTFGSGTRLTVV.

This clone was seen a single time. This chain uses TRBV7-2 with TRBJ2-3; D not resolved. The germline V gene has CDR1 SGHTA and CDR2 FQGNSA. The CDR3 has 15 amino acids. The V gene lost 5 bases and the J gene lost 6 bases, with 18 bases spanning the gap. The CDR3 DNA reads as TGTGCCAGCAGCCCCCGTAGTAACCCCGGGGATACGCAGTATTTT. Its translation is CASSPRSNPGDTQYF.

This chain connects TRBV6-1 to TRBJ2-6; D not resolved. Germline values: CDR1 MNHNS, CDR2 SASEGT. CDR3 length: 15 residues. Trimming left V 7 bases short and J 0 bases short, with 10 bases between. The CDR3: CASTTASSGANVLTF. The CDR3, as DNA: TGTGCCAGCACAACCGCTAGCTCTGGGGCCAACGTCCTGACTTTC.

The CDR3 region has the DNA TGTGCCAGCAGCTTCGACAGGGGGTCAGATACGCAGTATTTT. This encodes CASSFDRGSDTQYF. The rearrangement links TRBV5-5 to TRBJ2-3; the match to TRBD1 covers 9 bases. The CDR3 contains 14 residues. Germline-derived CDR1 and CDR2 are SGHKS and YYEKEE (reference sequence). The trim removed 2 bases at V and 4 bases at J, leaving 2 bases unmatched.

The genes are TRBV11-2 and TRBJ2-5, with 9 positions matching TRBD2. Trimming at V came to 5 bases and at J to 6 bases, leaving 7 bases not matched to a gene. This CDR3 is built from 14 residues. CDR1 and CDR2 (germline): SGHAT, FQNNGV. CDR3 sequence: CASSVVAGVQTQYF. CDR3 sequence (DNA): TGTGCCAGCAGCGTTGTAGCGGGAGTTCAGACCCAGTACTTC.

The genes are TRBV9 and TRBJ1-5, with a weak D call TRBD1 (5 bases). V was cut by 4 bases and J by 5 bases, with 10 bases left in between. The CDR3 spans 13 residues. Germline lookup yields CDR1 SGDLS and CDR2 YYNGEE. This CDR3 is CASSPSGDQPQHF. The DNA for the CDR3 is TGTGCCAGCAGCCCCTCGGGGGATCAGCCCCAGCATTTT.

This chain's CDR3 is CAWTLTSGRLGETQYF. CDR3 coding DNA: TGTGCCTGGACTTTGACTAGCGGGAGATTGGGAGAGACCCAGTACTTC. V usage is TRBV30 and J usage is TRBJ2-5; 12 nucleotides align to TRBD2. V lost 4 bases to trimming and J lost 4 bases; unmatched junction nucleotides: 10. The CDR3 loop spans 16 amino acids. CDR1 is GTSNPN, CDR2 SVGIG, per germline (reference sequence).

J is TRBJ2-7 and V is TRBV27, with D perhaps matching TRBD2 (6 bases). CDR1 and CDR2 (germline): MNHEY, SMNVEV (reference sequence). Trimming cost V 5 bases and J 2 bases, with 13 bases left between them. The CDR3 is 14 residues long. The CDR3 coding sequence is TGTGCCAGCAGTCGCCGGGGAGGCCCCTACGAGCAGTACTTC. It translates to CASSRRGGPYEQYF.

The rearrangement uses TRBV7-9 and TRBJ2-1; 12 nucleotides line up with TRBD2. Germline loops: CDR1 SEHNR, CDR2 FQNEAQ (reference sequence). CDR3 size: 15 residues. V lost 4 bases, J lost 4 bases, and 2 bases stayed unmatched. The CDR3 is CASSSSGGAYNEQFF. The CDR3 DNA reads as TGTGCCAGCAGCTCTAGCGGGGGGGCTTACAATGAGCAGTTCTTC.

The gene calls are TRBV18 and TRBJ1-2, with TRBD1 identical over 8 bases. Germline assignment: CDR1 KGHSH and CDR2 LQKENI. Losses at the gene ends were 5 bases for V and 10 bases for J; bases not matched to a gene: 24. The CDR3 spans 18 residues. CDR3 region: CASSFSAPTGASLVAYTF. In DNA form, the CDR3 reads TGTGCCAGCTCATTTTCCGCTCCGACAGGGGCATCGCTGGTTGCCTACACCTTC.

The chain carries TRBV7-2 and TRBJ2-7; D not resolved. CDR1 is SGHTA, CDR2 FQGNSA, per germline. The V end lost 5 bases, the J end lost 5 bases, and 22 bases lay between the germline ends. CDR3 length: 16 amino acids. DNA of the CDR3: TGTGCCAGCAGCCTCGGTTTGAGCGCAGCATACGACGAGCAGTACTTC. Translated: CASSLGLSAAYDEQYF.

The genes are TRBV7-8 and TRBJ1-2, with no clear D. The CDR3 totals 13 residues. Trimming removed 1 base at V and 3 bases at J, with 6 bases between. Germline CDR1 and CDR2: SGHVS and FQNEAQ. CDR3 in DNA: TGTGCCAGCAGCTTAGGCGAAGACTATGGCTACACCTTC. Protein sequence: CASSLGEDYGYTF.

The chain carries TRBV19 and TRBJ1-5; possibly TRBD1 for D (5 bases). This CDR3 region has 15 residues. Germline V gene data show CDR1 as LNHDA and CDR2 as SQIVND (reference sequence). V lost 4 bases and J lost 2, with 12 bases in between. CDR3 in amino acids: CASSKLGGRNQPQHF. The CDR3 coding sequence is TGTGCCAGTAGTAAGCTGGGGGGACGCAATCAGCCCCAGCATTTT.

The chain has TRBV5-6 and TRBJ1-1; 7 bases align to TRBD1. CDR1 is SGHDT, CDR2 YYEEEE, per germline. CDR3 length equals 19 residues. The V gene end was trimmed by 1 base and the J gene end by 1 base; junction bases not matched to a gene: 16. CDR3 nucleotides: TGTGCCAGCAGCTTGTATTACCCTAGGGGACAGACTAAGAACACTGAAGCTTTCTTT. Translation: CASSLYYPRGQTKNTEAFF.

This rearrangement joins TRBV5-1 to TRBJ1-5, with a tentative D call TRBD1 (5 bases). The CDR3 is made up of 15 amino acids. CDR1 and CDR2 from the germline V gene are SGHRS and YFSETQ. Trimming removed 0 bases at V and 3 bases at J, with 10 bases between. This chain's CDR3 is CASSLAGVVNQPQHF. As DNA, the CDR3 is TGCGCCAGCAGCTTGGCGGGGGTGGTCAATCAGCCCCAGCATTTT.

The chain joins TRBV18 to TRBJ2-7; weak D call: TRBD1 (5 bases). Germline V gene sequence: CDR1 KGHSH, CDR2 LQKENI. V was clipped by 2 bases and J by 2 bases, with 13 bases between them. The CDR3 totals 15 residues. The CDR3 region is CASSPTPDRAYEQYF. The CDR3 DNA reads TGTGCCAGCTCACCAACGCCCGACAGAGCCTACGAGCAGTACTTC.

This clone came up a few times. The V and J genes are TRBV7-9 and TRBJ1-1, with D possibly being TRBD1 (6 bases). Per germline, CDR1 SEHNR and CDR2 FQNEAQ (reference sequence). V dropped 3 bases and J dropped 6 bases, with 11 bases sitting between them. This CDR3 region has 13 residues. This chain's CDR3 is CASSFEGEPEAFF. The CDR3 nucleotides are TGTGCCAGCAGCTTCGAGGGGGAACCTGAAGCTTTCTTT.

This clone came up once. The chain couples TRBV7-3 to TRBJ1-2, with D tentatively TRBD1 (6 bases). The V gene lost 2 bases and the J gene lost 8 bases, with 21 bases spanning the gap. Germline V lookup: CDR1 SGHTA, CDR2 FQGTGA. The CDR3 contains 16 residues. The CDR3 loop is CASSLGTRNEMGGYTF. CDR3 DNA: TGTGCCAGCAGCTTAGGGACACGAAACGAGATGGGAGGCTACACCTTC. Filled out from reference TRBV7-3 and TRBJ1-2, the complete variable domain reads GAGVSQTPSNKVTEKGKYVELRCDPISGHTALYWYRQSLGQGPEFLIYFQGTGAADDSGLPNDRFFAVRPEGSVSTLKIQRTERGDSAVYLCASSLGTRNEMGGYTFGSGTRLTVV.

The rearrangement uses TRBV4-3 and TRBJ1-1; D is undetermined. Looked up from germline, CDR1 is LGHNA and CDR2 is YSLEER. V was cut by 4 bases and J by 3 bases, with 12 bases left in between. This CDR3 has 14 amino acids. CDR3: CASSRGNRDTEAFF. DNA of the CDR3: TGCGCCAGCAGCCGAGGGAATCGGGACACTGAAGCTTTCTTT.

This clone was seen only once. This chain uses TRBV4-2 with TRBJ1-2, with D possibly matching TRBD1 (6 bases). CDR1 LGHNA and CDR2 YNFKEQ come from the germline V gene. This CDR3 is 15 amino acids long. The germline V and J ends were trimmed by 9 bases and 4 bases, with 21 bases remaining between them. CDR3: CASREKGEGIYGYTF. For the CDR3, the DNA is TGTGCCAGTCGAGAGAAGGGGGAGGGTATCTATGGCTACACCTTC.

J is TRBJ2-5 and V is TRBV13, with a weak D call TRBD1 (6 bases). The V end lost 5 bases, the J end lost 5 bases, and 12 bases lay between the germline ends. This CDR3 is built from 13 residues. Per the germline V gene, CDR1 is PRHDT and CDR2 is FYEKMQ (reference sequence). DNA of the CDR3: TGTGCCAGCAGCAAGGACAGTCGGGAGACCCAGTACTTC. This sequence encodes CASSKDSRETQYF.

This clone was seen just once. This chain links TRBV6-9 with TRBJ1-3; D is unclear. Germline CDR1 and CDR2: MNHGY and SVAAGI. This CDR3 spans 16 amino acids. The V end lost 2 bases, the J end lost 0 bases, and 11 bases lay between the germline ends. The DNA for the CDR3 is TGTGCCAGCAGTTATAAGTACCCGAGCTCTGGAAACACCATATATTTT. It specifies CASSYKYPSSGNTIYF.

The chain combines TRBV2 with TRBJ2-1, with 14 bases identical to TRBD2. This CDR3 is built from 15 residues. V shed 6 bases and J 7 bases; nucleotides not matched to a gene: 5. Germline V gives CDR1 SNHLY, CDR2 FYNNEI. CDR3 nucleotides: TGTGCCAGCAGCGCCAGACTAGCGGGAGGGAATGAGCAGTTCTTC. The encoded protein is CASSARLAGGNEQFF.

This chain connects TRBV5-4 to TRBJ2-5; the D gene is possibly TRBD1 (5 bases). The J call is in doubt because the DNA end fits TRBJ2-7 better. Germline loops: CDR1 SGHNT, CDR2 YYREEE (reference sequence). There are 15 residues in the CDR3. In DNA form, the CDR3 reads TGTGCCAGCAGTCCAGACAGAGGACGGCCCTACGAGCAGTACTTC. Amino acid sequence: CASSPDRGRPYEQYF.

CDR3 protein: CASSQVEKLFF. The CDR3 DNA reads TGTGCCAGCAGCCAGGTGGAAAAACTGTTTTTT. The chain links TRBV2 to TRBJ1-4; D not resolved. The ends were cut back, 6 bases at V and 8 bases at J, with 7 bases in the middle. The CDR3 is made up of 11 amino acids. The germline V gene encodes CDR1 SNHLY and CDR2 FYNNEI.

The genes are TRBV19 and TRBJ1-5, with TRBD1 identical over 9 bases. Germline V gene data show CDR1 as LNHDA and CDR2 as SQIVND (reference sequence). V lost 4 bases, J lost 7 bases, and 11 bases stayed unmatched. The CDR3 is made up of 16 amino acids. CDR3 sequence: CASSKGTGTMKQPQHF. DNA of the CDR3: TGTGCCAGTAGTAAAGGGACAGGGACGATGAAACAGCCCCAGCATTTT.

This clone came up many times. The same CDR3 arises from other DNA sequences in this sample as well. V gene TRBV29-1 combines with J gene TRBJ2-3, with TRBD1 matching over 10 bases. This CDR3 comprises 14 residues. Germline V gene sequence: CDR1 SQVTM, CDR2 ANQGSEA. Trimming took 4 bases from V and 4 from J; bases not matched to a gene: 5. The CDR3 here is CSVGGTGVSDTQYF. The CDR3 nucleotides read TGCAGCGTTGGGGGGACAGGGGTGTCAGATACGCAGTATTTT.

The rearrangement uses TRBV7-6 and TRBJ2-1, with D perhaps matching TRBD2 (6 bases). V was trimmed by 5 bases and J by 5 bases, leaving 10 bases between them. In germline, CDR1 is SGHVS, CDR2 FNYEAQ. This CDR3 has 13 residues. CDR3 nucleotides: TGTGCCAGCAGCGTGGGACTGGACAATGAGCAGTTCTTC. Its protein is CASSVGLDNEQFF.

This clone was observed a handful of times. The chain carries TRBV7-9 and TRBJ1-5; D is ambiguous. This CDR3 contains 13 residues. Per germline, CDR1 SEHNR and CDR2 FQNEAQ (reference sequence). V was trimmed by 6 bases and J by 5 bases, leaving 11 bases between them. The CDR3 spells CASSPSGYQPQHF. The CDR3 DNA reads as TGTGCCAGCAGTCCCTCGGGTTATCAGCCCCAGCATTTT.

J is TRBJ2-7 and V is TRBV6-6, with D perhaps TRBD1 (5 bases). Trimming left V 2 bases short and J 3 bases short, with 8 bases between. Germline lookup yields CDR1 MNHNY and CDR2 SVGAGI (reference sequence). CDR3 size: 13 residues. CDR3 amino acids: CASSYADNYEQYF. CDR3 bases: TGTGCCAGCAGTTACGCGGACAACTACGAGCAGTACTTC.